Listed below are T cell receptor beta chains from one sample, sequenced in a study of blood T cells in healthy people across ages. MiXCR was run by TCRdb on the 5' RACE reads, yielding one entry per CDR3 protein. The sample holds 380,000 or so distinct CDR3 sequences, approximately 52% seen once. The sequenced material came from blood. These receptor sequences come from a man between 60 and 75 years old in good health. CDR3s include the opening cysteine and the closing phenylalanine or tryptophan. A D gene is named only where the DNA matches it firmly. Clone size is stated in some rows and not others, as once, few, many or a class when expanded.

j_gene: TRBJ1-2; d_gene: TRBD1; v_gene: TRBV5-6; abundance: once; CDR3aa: CASRVMGQGNYGHTF; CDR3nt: TGTGCCAGCAGGGTAATGGGACAGGGTAACTATGGCCACACCTTC
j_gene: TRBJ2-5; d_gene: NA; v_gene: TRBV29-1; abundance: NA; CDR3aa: CSVVTGQETQYF; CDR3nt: TGCAGCGTTGTAACAGGGCAGGAGACCCAGTACTTC
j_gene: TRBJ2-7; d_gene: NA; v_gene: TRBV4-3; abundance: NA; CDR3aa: CASSQDLGGGSYEQYF; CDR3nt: TGCGCCAGCAGCCAAGATCTTGGAGGGGGCAGTTACGAGCAGTACTTC
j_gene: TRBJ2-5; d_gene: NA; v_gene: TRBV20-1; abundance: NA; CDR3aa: CSARVLQETQYF; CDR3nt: TGCAGTGCTAGAGTCCTCCAAGAGACCCAGTACTTC
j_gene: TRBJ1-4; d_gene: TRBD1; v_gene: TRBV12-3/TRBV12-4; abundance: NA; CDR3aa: CASRKGQGAGEKLFF; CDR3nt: TGTGCCAGCAGGAAAGGACAGGGGGCAGGTGAAAAACTGTTTTTT
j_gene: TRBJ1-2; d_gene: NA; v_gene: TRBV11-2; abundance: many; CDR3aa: CASSLGHYGYTF; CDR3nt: TGTGCCAGCAGCTTAGGACACTATGGCTACACCTTC
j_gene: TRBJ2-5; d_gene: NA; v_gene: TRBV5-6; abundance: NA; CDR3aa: CASSLASGTQYF; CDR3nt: TGTGCCAGCAGCTTGGCCTCGGGGACCCAGTACTTC
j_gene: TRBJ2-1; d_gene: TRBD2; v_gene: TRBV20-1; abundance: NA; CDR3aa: CSARRGIAGGYSSYNEQFF; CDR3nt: TGCAGTGCCAGGAGGGGTATAGCGGGAGGTTATAGCTCCTACAATGAGCAGTTCTTC
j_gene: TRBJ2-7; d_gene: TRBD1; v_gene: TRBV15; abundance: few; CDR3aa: CATRRDRGLYEQYF; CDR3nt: TGTGCCACCAGGAGGGACAGGGGGCTCTACGAGCAGTACTTC
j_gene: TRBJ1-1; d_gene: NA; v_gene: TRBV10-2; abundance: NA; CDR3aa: CASSELGRRRTEAFF; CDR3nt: TGCGCCAGCAGTGAGCTGGGGCGCAGGCGAACTGAAGCTTTCTTT
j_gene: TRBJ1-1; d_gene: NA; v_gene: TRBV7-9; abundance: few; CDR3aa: CASSLLIGRGDTEAFF; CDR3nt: TGTGCCAGCAGCTTACTAATTGGGAGGGGTGATACTGAAGCTTTCTTT
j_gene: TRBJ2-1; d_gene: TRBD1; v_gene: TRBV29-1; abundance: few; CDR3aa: CSVDRTGLYNEQFF; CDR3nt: TGCAGCGTTGATCGGACAGGTCTCTACAATGAGCAGTTCTTC
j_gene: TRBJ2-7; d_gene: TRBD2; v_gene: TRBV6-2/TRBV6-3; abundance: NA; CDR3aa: CVSSYQSGTYF; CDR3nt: TGTGTCAGCAGTTACCAAAGCGGGACGTACTTC
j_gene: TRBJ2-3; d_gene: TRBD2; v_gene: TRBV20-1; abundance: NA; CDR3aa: CGWRGKPSTDTQYF; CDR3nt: TGCGGATGGCGGGGGAAGCCTAGCACAGATACGCAGTATTTT
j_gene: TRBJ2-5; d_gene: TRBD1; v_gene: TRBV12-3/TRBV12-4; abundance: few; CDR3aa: CASSFSGTGAKETQYF; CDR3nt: TGTGCCAGCAGTTTCTCCGGGACAGGGGCGAAAGAGACCCAGTACTTC
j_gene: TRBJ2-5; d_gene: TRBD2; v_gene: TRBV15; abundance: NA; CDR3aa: CATSRERAGVGETQYF; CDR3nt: TGTGCCACCAGCAGAGAGAGGGCGGGAGTTGGAGAGACCCAGTACTTC
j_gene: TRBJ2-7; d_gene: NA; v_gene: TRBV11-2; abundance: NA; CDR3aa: CASSRAPPGEQYF; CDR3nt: TGTGCCAGCAGCCGGGCCCCCCCGGGGGAGCAGTACTTC
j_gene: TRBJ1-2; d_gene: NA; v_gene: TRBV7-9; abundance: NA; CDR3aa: CASSLGRRLLANYGYTF; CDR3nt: TGTGCCAGCAGCTTAGGAAGGAGACTACTAGCTAACTATGGCTACACCTTC
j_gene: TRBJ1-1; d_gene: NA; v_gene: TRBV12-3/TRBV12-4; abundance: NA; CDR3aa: CASKDRSAANTEAFF; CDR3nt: TGTGCCAGCAAGGACCGTAGCGCGGCGAACACTGAAGCTTTCTTT
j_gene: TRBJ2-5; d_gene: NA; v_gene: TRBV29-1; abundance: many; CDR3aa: CSACEQVSEQYF; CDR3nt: TGCAGCGCCTGCGAACAGGTTTCTGAACAGTACTTC
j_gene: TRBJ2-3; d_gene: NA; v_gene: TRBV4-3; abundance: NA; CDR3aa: CASSPEGGVTDTQYF; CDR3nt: TGCGCCAGCAGCCCTGAAGGAGGGGTCACAGATACGCAGTATTTT
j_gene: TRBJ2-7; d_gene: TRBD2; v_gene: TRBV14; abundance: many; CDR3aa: CASSLRLAGSYEQYF; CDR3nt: TGTGCCAGCAGCCTGCGACTAGCGGGATCTTACGAGCAGTACTTC
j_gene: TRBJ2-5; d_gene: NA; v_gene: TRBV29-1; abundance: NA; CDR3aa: CSVFSQGTKLETQYF; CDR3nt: TGCAGCGTTTTCTCCCAGGGGACGAAATTGGAGACCCAGTACTTC
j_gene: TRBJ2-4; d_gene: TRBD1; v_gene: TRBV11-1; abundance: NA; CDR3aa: CASSRDRGNIQYF; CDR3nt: TGTGCCAGTAGCCGGGACAGGGGAAACATTCAGTACTTC
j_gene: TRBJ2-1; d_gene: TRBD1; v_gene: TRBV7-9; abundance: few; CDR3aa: CASSPRTGGEQFF; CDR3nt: TGTGCCAGCAGCCCGCGGACAGGGGGTGAGCAGTTCTTC
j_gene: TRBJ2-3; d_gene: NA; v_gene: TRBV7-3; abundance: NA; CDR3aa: CASSKSGVITDTQYF; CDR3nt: TGTGCCAGTTCCAAGTCCGGGGTAATCACAGATACGCAGTATTTT
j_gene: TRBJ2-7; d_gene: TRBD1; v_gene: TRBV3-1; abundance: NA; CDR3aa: CASKDRGSYEQYF; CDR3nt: TGTGCCAGCAAGGACAGGGGCTCCTACGAGCAGTACTTC